These T cell receptor beta chains were read from a single sample in a study of blood T cell repertoires in COVID-19. Here immunoSEQ multiplex PCR was the method, and the copy in TCRdb shows in-frame clones only, minus some. This sample has under 200,000 clones, with over 75% found just once. Source material: peripheral blood. The receptors derive from a man between 65 and 85 years old with active or convalescent COVID-19. Both conserved end residues are part of each CDR3. Each record gives: V gene, D gene, J gene, clone size, CDR3 DNA, CDR3 protein. The D gene is left open where the match is weak. Rows may omit the clone size; those that give it use once, few, many or a size class.

TRBV2	NA	TRBJ2-7	NA	TGTGCCAGCAGGTCAGGGGTAACGACCTACGAGCAGTACTTC	CASRSGVTTYEQYF
TRBV25-1	TRBD1	TRBJ1-4	NA	TGTGCCAGCAGTGGAGAGACAGGGAGCGCAACTAATGAAAAACTGTTTTTT	CASSGETGSATNEKLFF
TRBV7-2	NA	TRBJ1-1	NA	TGTGCCAGCAGCCTTCCCTTACAGGGTCAATCTGAAGCTTTCTTT	CASSLPLQGQSEAFF
TRBV11-2	NA	TRBJ2-4	NA	TGTGCCAGCAGCCCCCGGAGTCCCCCAAGGAACATTCAGTACTTC	CASSPRSPPRNIQYF
TRBV18	NA	TRBJ1-2	NA	TGTGCCAGCTCACCCGGAATTGGGGGACCAGGGGCTGATGGCTACACCTTC	CASSPGIGGPGADGYTF
TRBV3-1/TRBV3-2	NA	TRBJ1-3	NA	TGTGCCAGCAGCCAAGATCCTGGCGGAAGCTCTGGAAACACCATATATTTT	CASSQDPGGSSGNTIYF
TRBV6-6	NA	TRBJ1-5	NA	TGTGCCAGCGGACAGATTCTTAGCAATCAGCCCCAGCATTTT	CASGQILSNQPQHF
TRBV5-8	TRBD2	TRBJ2-5	NA	TGTGCCAGCAGCTTGGGGGCGCGGGGGGAAGAGACCCAGTACTTC	CASSLGARGEETQYF
TRBV7-9	NA	TRBJ1-1	NA	TGTGCCAGCAGCTTAGGACCATCAGGAGCTTTCTTT	CASSLGPSGAFF
TRBV2	NA	TRBJ1-2	NA	TGTGCCAGCAGTGCCTCGGGAGGCTATGGCTACACCTTC	CASSASGGYGYTF
TRBV11-2	NA	TRBJ2-3	NA	TGTGCCAGCAGCTTGGGCGGGTCCATTTTGGGCACAGATACGCAGTATTTT	CASSLGGSILGTDTQYF
TRBV15	TRBD2	TRBJ2-2	NA	TGTGCCACCAGCAGAGGGGGGCTAGCGGGTATCACCGGGGAGCTGTTTTTT	CATSRGGLAGITGELFF
TRBV5-6	NA	TRBJ1-1	NA	TGTGCCAGCAGCTTGAGTCCCCGGACAGCGAACACTGAAGCTTTCTTT	CASSLSPRTANTEAFF
TRBV5-1	TRBD1	TRBJ2-5	NA	TGCGCCAGCAGCCTCTCGACAGGGTCCAAAGAGACCCAGTACTTC	CASSLSTGSKETQYF
TRBV10-1	TRBD1	TRBJ1-1	NA	TGCGCCAGCAGTGAGTTACAGGGGGCTGAACCAGCTTTCTTT	CASSELQGAEPAFF
TRBV7-6	NA	TRBJ2-7	NA	TGTGCCAGCAGCTTAGGAAAGGGGCGGGAGCAGTACTTC	CASSLGKGREQYF
TRBV5-1	NA	TRBJ2-3	NA	TGCGCCAGCAGCTTGGGTGGTAGAATTTGGGCCAGGACAGATACGCAGTATTTT	CASSLGGRIWARTDTQYF
TRBV4-2	NA	TRBJ1-3	NA	TGTGCCAGCAGCCCAGCTTCAGGGTTGGGAAACACCATATATTTT	CASSPASGLGNTIYF
TRBV30	NA	TRBJ1-3	NA	TGTGCCTGGAGGACAGGCTGGTCTGGAAACACCATATATTTT	CAWRTGWSGNTIYF
TRBV5-1	NA	TRBJ1-3	NA	TGCGCCAGCAGCTTGTCTGCCAGGGCATCCTACAACACCATATATTTT	CASSLSARASYNTIYF
TRBV4-2	TRBD1	TRBJ2-7	many	TGTGCCAGCAGCCAAACAGGGGGCTCCTACGAGCAGTACTTC	CASSQTGGSYEQYF
TRBV6-5	NA	TRBJ1-5	NA	TGTGCCAGCACTTACACGGGGGGGCAGCCCCAGCATTTT	CASTYTGGQPQHF
TRBV4-1	NA	TRBJ1-4	NA	TGCGCCAGCAGCCAAGTTGGGGCAATTGAAAAACTGTTTTTT	CASSQVGAIEKLFF
TRBV6-5	TRBD1	TRBJ1-6	NA	TGTGCCACAACAGGACAGGCTAACTATAATTCACCCCTCCACTTT	CATTGQANYNSPLHF
TRBV5-1	NA	TRBJ2-5	once	TGCGCCAGCAGCTTGTTTCCGGGACAAGAGACCCAGTACTTC	CASSLFPGQETQYF
TRBV9	NA	TRBJ2-5	NA	TGTGCCAGCAGCCCCACCACGGCAGCGGAGACCCAGTACTTC	CASSPTTAAETQYF
TRBV30	NA	TRBJ1-3	NA	TGTGCCTGGAGATTGAGCTCTGGAAACACCATATATTTT	CAWRLSSGNTIYF
TRBV27	NA	TRBJ2-3	NA	TGTGCCAGCCGGTTACGACTGAGCACAGATACGCAGTATTTT	CASRLRLSTDTQYF
TRBV6-6	NA	TRBJ2-7	NA	TGTGCCAGCAGTTCTTTTTCGAGGCGCGAGCAGTACTTC	CASSSFSRREQYF
TRBV2	NA	TRBJ1-3	NA	TGTGCCAGCACTGGACGGAGGTTCGAGAACACCATATATTTT	CASTGRRFENTIYF
TRBV2	NA	TRBJ1-2	NA	TGTGCCAGCAGCTACTCCAGGGATTCTGGCTACACCTTC	CASSYSRDSGYTF
TRBV5-1	TRBD1	TRBJ1-2	NA	TGCGCCAGCAGCTCGGGACAGGGGATGGTTGGCTACACCTTC	CASSSGQGMVGYTF